The 9 T cell receptor beta chains given below trace back to one sample, sequenced in a study of tumor-infiltrating lymphocytes in primary liver carcinoma. From around 18-30 mg of unsorted bulk tissue, DNA and RNA were co-extracted together. With a constant-region primer, TCR beta cDNA was made from approximately 450 ng of total RNA. Generation of the TCR beta libraries relied on three nested multiplex PCR rounds using slightly modified ARM-PCR. Primers for the first two PCR rounds were TRBV1-TRBV30 forward primers and a C-beta reverse primer (around 10 cycles per round). One entry per CDR3 protein results from TCRdb running MiXCR on the multiplex PCR reads. The sample includes 100,000 to 150,000 distinct CDR3 sequences, roughly 69% of them seen just once. Sequencing was performed on liver tumor tissue from sampling region 1. The sample's subset: tumor region T1, superior pole. The receptor set was obtained from a woman aged 55-69 years with primary liver carcinoma and hepatitis B virus infection.

This clonotype was counted only a few times. This sequence joins TRBV5-1 and TRBJ2-2; TRBD2 might be the D (5 bases). The V and J ends lost 4 bases and 2 bases respectively, with 15 bases between them. The germline CDR1 and CDR2 sequences are SGHRS and YFSETQ. The CDR3 has 16 amino acids. The CDR3 loop is CASSPGLNVNTGELFF. In DNA form, the CDR3 reads TGCGCCAGCAGCCCTGGACTTAACGTTAACACCGGGGAGCTGTTTTTT.

Comment on this clonotype: Compared with germline, one end of the junction differs, possibly owing to a read error. This sequence joins TRBV11-2 and TRBJ2-5; 9 bases agree with TRBD2. From germline, CDR1 is SGHAT and CDR2 FQNNGV. This CDR3 has 15 residues. CDR3 nucleotides: TGTGCCAGCAACCTACCAGCGGGAGGCGTGGAGACCCAATACTTC. This sequence encodes CASNLPAGGVETQYF.

About this clonotype: One junction end disagrees with the germline gene, perhaps due to a read error. This chain connects TRBV29-1 to TRBJ1-1; D is perhaps TRBD1 (5 bases). The CDR3 contains 13 residues. CDR1 is SQVTM and CDR2 is ANQGSEA in the germline V gene. In DNA, the CDR3 is TGCAGCGTCTCAGGAGTAATGGACACTGAAGCTTCCTTT. Protein sequence: CSVSGVMDTEASF. The whole variable domain, filled in from reference TRBV29-1 and TRBJ1-1, reads SAVISQKPSRDICQRGTSLTIQCQVDSQVTMMFWYRQQPGQSLTLIATANQGSEATYESGFVIDKFPISRPNLTFSTLTVSNMSPEDSSIYLCSVSGVMDTEASFGQGTRLTVV.

Concerning this clonotype itself: Its ends do not fully match the called genes, so a read error is possible. V is TRBV6-5 and J is TRBJ2-5; D remains unclear. Per the germline V gene, CDR1 is MNHEY and CDR2 is SVGAGI. This CDR3 is built from 11 residues. In nucleotides, the CDR3 is TGTGCCAGCAGTCACGGAGAGACCCGGTACTTC. It is translated as CASSHGETRYF.

This clonotype showed up many times. The V and J genes are TRBV6-5 and TRBJ2-6, with D hard to call. V was trimmed by 4 bases and J by 0 bases, leaving 4 bases between them. This CDR3 has 14 residues. CDR1 and CDR2 from the germline V gene are MNHEY and SVGAGI. Here the CDR3 DNA reads TGTGCCAGCAGTTGGGACTCTGGGGCCAACGTCCTGACTTTC. Amino acid sequence: CASSWDSGANVLTF.

Regarding this clonotype: A read error may produce the germline difference seen at one junction end. The chain is built from TRBV6-5 and TRBJ2-7, with D perhaps given as TRBD1 or TRBD2 (5 bases each). The CDR3 loop spans 15 amino acids. The germline V gene has CDR1 MNHEY and CDR2 SVGAGI. The chain's CDR3 is CASSTPRDGHYEQYF. The CDR3 DNA follows: TGTGCTAGCAGTACCCCCCGGGACGGCCACTACGAGCAGTACTTC.

This chain connects TRBV29-1 to TRBJ2-5; D gene ambiguous. Between the trimmed V and J ends, which lost 6 bases and 3 bases, there was a span of 17 bases. This CDR3 has 14 amino acids. Germline V CDR1 and CDR2: SQVTM, ANQGSEA. DNA for the CDR3: TGCAGCGTCCCCCAATCATTGGCAGAAGAGACCCAGTACTTC. Its protein is CSVPQSLAEETQYF.

In the case of this clonotype: One end of the junction is discordant with germline, which a read error may explain. The V gene is TRBV11-1, the J gene TRBJ2-1; D not certain. The CDR3 sequence is 14 residues long. Germline CDR1 and CDR2: SGHAT and FQDESV (reference sequence). CDR3 in DNA: TGTGCCAGCAGCTTAGTTTCAGATTACAATGAGCAGCTCTTC. This encodes CASSLVSDYNEQLF.

This clonotype was counted a few times. A much larger clone lies a single base off, so this may be a read error. The limits of the CDR3 on the DNA are not certain, so only TCRdb's listed CDR3 is given. The chain couples TRBV12-3 or TRBV12-4 to TRBJ2-2; the D call of TRBD2 is as the table states it, not checked on the DNA. The CDR3 extends over 18 residues, inclusive of both ends. The CDR3 sequence: CASSLRLAGGLRAGELFF.